A single sample is the source of the 2 T cell receptor beta chains below, sequenced in a study of shared clonotypes between healthy human individuals. Clones were read by immunoSEQ multiplex PCR, and TCRdb kept only the in-frame ones, dropping some. This sample has a few million clones, with over 85% found just once. The sample comprised naive CD4+ T cells sorted from blood. Indicated subset: CD45RA+ positively selected. Receptors originate from a man between 18 and 29 years old in good health.

J is TRBJ1-2 and V is TRBV7-2; 8 bases align to TRBD1. The junction had 5 bases not matched to a gene; V was cut back by 1 base and J by 4 bases. Germline assignment: CDR1 SGHTA and CDR2 FQGNSA. This CDR3 contains 15 residues. CDR3 sequence (DNA): TGTGCCAGCAGCTTAGGAGGGGACAGGTCCTATGGCTACACCTTC. It is translated as CASSLGGDRSYGYTF.

V is TRBV6-5 and J is TRBJ2-3, with D possibly matching TRBD2 (6 bases). The CDR3 has 16 amino acids. From germline, CDR1 is MNHEY and CDR2 SVGAGI. Between the trimmed V and J ends, which lost 0 bases and 2 bases, there was a span of 12 bases. The CDR3 loop is CASSYSLAHATDTQYF. The CDR3 region has the DNA TGTGCCAGCAGTTACTCCCTAGCGCACGCCACAGATACGCAGTATTTT.